The 5 T cell receptor beta chains presented below share a single source sample, sequenced in a study of T cell responses to AZD1222 COVID-19 vaccine. The repertoire was sequenced with immunoSEQ multiplex PCR; TCRdb's copy has only in-frame clones and lacks some. The data contain 45,000 to 60,000 clones, 86% of them singletons. The starting material was peripheral blood, obtained on day 0 of AZD1222 vaccination. The receptors were gathered from an adult in good health.

The chain has TRBV6-6 and TRBJ2-1, with TRBD2 identical over 9 bases. Germline V CDR1 and CDR2: MNHNY, SVGAGI (reference sequence). CDR3 size: 13 residues. Trimming cost V 6 bases and J 10 bases; bases outside gene matches: 7. The CDR3 loop is CASREIAGEEQFF. The CDR3 DNA follows: TGTGCCAGCAGGGAAATAGCGGGAGAAGAGCAGTTCTTC.

The chain combines TRBV7-3 with TRBJ2-1; D not certain. This CDR3 has 15 amino acids. V was pared by 4 bases and J by 0 bases, with 10 bases between. Germline-derived CDR1 and CDR2 are SGHTA and FQGTGA. CDR3 residues: CASSSRETSYNEQFF. CDR3 DNA sequence: TGTGCCAGCAGCTCACGAGAGACCTCCTACAATGAGCAGTTCTTC.

In its sample, this clone was seen once. V gene TRBV5-8 combines with J gene TRBJ1-5; D remains unclear. The CDR3 sequence is 11 residues long. Germline CDR1 reads SGHTS; CDR2 reads YDEGEE. V was trimmed by 2 bases and J by 6 bases, leaving 3 bases between them. The DNA for the CDR3 is TGTGCCAGCAGCTTACGTCAGCCCCAGCATTTT. Translating it yields CASSLRQPQHF.

The rearrangement links TRBV24-1 to TRBJ2-3; D uncertain. The germline CDR1 and CDR2 sequences are KGHDR and SFDVKD. The V end lost 7 bases, the J end lost 2 bases, and 9 bases lay between the germline ends. This CDR3 has 13 residues. The CDR3 reads CATSTPITDTQYF. In DNA, the CDR3 is TGTGCCACCAGCACCCCCATCACAGATACGCAGTATTTT.

The chain is built from TRBV18 and TRBJ1-1; TRBD1 might be the D (5 bases). CDR3 length: 15 amino acids. The germline V gene encodes CDR1 KGHSH and CDR2 LQKENI. V was clipped by 3 bases and J by 3 bases, with 14 bases between them. Written as DNA, the CDR3 is TGTGCCAGCTCACCGCCCCGTGGGGGGGACACTGAAGCTTTCTTT. Protein: CASSPPRGGDTEAFF.